This TCR beta chain came from a study of T cells after yellow fever vaccination. Study observations and caveats: Peaking faster, on day 5 versus 15, the secondary response was nonetheless weaker. The booster response re-showed most primary clones: more than 95% CD4, almost 90% CD8.

This clonotype showed up many times. No antigen is known for it. This CDR3 is built from 12 residues. Germline V gene data show CDR1 as SGHDN and CDR2 as FVKESK. V shed 3 bases and J shed 7 bases, with 7 bases lying between them. A single record per CDR3 protein comes from TCRdb applying MiXCR to the 5' RACE reads. The sample holds roughly 350,000 distinct CDR3 sequences; 4.1% are singletons and the top ten take about 26%. The chain recombines TRBV14 with TRBJ2-1; D unresolved. The TCR sequence derives from a man aged 18 to 30 who received the YFV17D yellow fever vaccine. The material sequenced was PBMCs, taken 5 days after the yellow fever booster vaccination. The CDR3 DNA follows: TGTGCCAGCAGCCAGGGTAGAAATGAGCAGTTCTTC. Its translation: CASSQGRNEQFF.